The 18 T cell receptor beta chains below were found in one sample sequenced in a study of blood T cells in healthy people across ages. For the second PCR, which ran for about 7 to 11 cycles, a sample-barcoded 5' primer and a J-beta primer mix were used. TCRdb reanalysed the 5' RACE reads using MiXCR and keeps one entry per CDR3 protein. There are around 970,000 distinct CDR3 sequences in the sample; roughly 51% occur only once, and about a fifth lies in the top ten. Sequenced sample: blood. Every receptor here comes from an older woman in good health.

This clonotype was recorded a few times. V is TRBV20-1 and J is TRBJ2-7, with 11 bases fitting TRBD2. Trimming took 6 bases from V and 7 from J; bases not matched to a gene: 14. The CDR3 is 15 residues long. Germline loops: CDR1 DFQATT, CDR2 SNEGSKA (reference sequence). CDR3 DNA sequence: TGCAGTGCGCCCGCGGTAGCGGGGGGGTACAGTGAGCAGTACTTC. Translation: CSAPAVAGGYSEQYF.

This chain joins TRBV15 and TRBJ2-1; D remains ambiguous. CDR1 and CDR2 from the germline V gene are LNHNV and YYDKDF (reference sequence). The germline V and J ends were trimmed by 1 base and 5 bases, with 6 bases remaining between them. The CDR3 spans 13 residues. The CDR3 loop is CATSRVQDNEQFF. As DNA, the CDR3 is TGTGCCACCAGCAGAGTTCAGGACAATGAGCAGTTCTTC.

The V and J genes are TRBV24-1 and TRBJ2-1; TRBD2 might be the D (5 bases). Germline V lookup: CDR1 KGHDR, CDR2 SFDVKD. CDR3 size: 14 residues. V was cut by 9 bases and J by 0 bases, with 11 bases left in between. DNA of the CDR3: TGTGCCACCCAAGGGAGTAGCTCCTACAATGAGCAGTTCTTC. Amino acid sequence: CATQGSSSYNEQFF.

This sequence joins TRBV20-1 and TRBJ2-7; D may be TRBD1 (6 bases). This CDR3 spans 13 amino acids. Trimming cost V 6 bases and J 3 bases, with 15 bases left between them. Germline V gene sequence: CDR1 DFQATT, CDR2 SNEGSKA (reference sequence). This CDR3 is CSAWTESIYEQYF. The CDR3 DNA sequence: TGCAGTGCGTGGACAGAATCAATCTACGAGCAGTACTTC.

The chain recombines TRBV7-2 with TRBJ2-3, with 8 bases fitting TRBD1. Germline-derived CDR1 and CDR2 are SGHTA and FQGNSA. After removal of 4 bases from V and 3 bases from J, the junction contained 9 bases not matched to a gene. The CDR3 has 16 residues. CDR3: CASSSQRTGKTDTQYF. The CDR3 nucleotides are TGTGCCAGCAGCTCCCAACGGACAGGGAAGACAGATACGCAGTATTTT.

This clonotype showed up just once. The chain recombines TRBV2 with TRBJ2-5; 7 bases agree with TRBD2. J lost 7 bases, V lost 6 bases, and 20 bases had no gene match. Germline V gene lookup returns CDR1 SNHLY and CDR2 FYNNEI. The CDR3 totals 17 residues. The CDR3 loop reads CASRSARSGGPAATQYF. CDR3 in DNA: TGTGCCAGCAGGAGCGCACGTTCGGGAGGACCCGCGGCGACCCAGTACTTC.

This chain connects TRBV5-6 to TRBJ2-7; no clear D. The CDR3 is 14 residues long. V lost 1 base, J lost 7 bases, and 15 bases lay in between. Germline V lookup: CDR1 SGHDT, CDR2 YYEEEE. CDR3 DNA: TGTGCCAGCAGCTTGTCTTCCCGGTTGCCAGAGCAGTACTTC. This translates into CASSLSSRLPEQYF.

The gene calls are TRBV5-5 and TRBJ2-7; D could derive from TRBD1 or TRBD2 (5 bases each). From germline, CDR1 is SGHKS and CDR2 YYEKEE (reference sequence). The CDR3 covers 15 residues. V lost 6 bases and J 6 bases, leaving 22 bases between the germline ends. This CDR3 is CASTERGGKLAEQYF. In DNA, the CDR3 is TGTGCCAGCACCGAACGGGGCGGAAAACTTGCCGAGCAGTACTTC.

The gene calls are TRBV7-9 and TRBJ2-1, with D possibly TRBD2 on 7 matching bases. CDR1 and CDR2 from the germline V gene are SEHNR and FQNEAQ (reference sequence). CDR3 length: 17 amino acids. V was pared by 4 bases and J by 4 bases, with 20 bases between. The DNA for the CDR3 is TGTGCCAGCAGCTCCCCGATTGGGGGGGCAGCGTACAATGAGCAGTTCTTC. As protein: CASSSPIGGAAYNEQFF.

The CDR3 here is CASSKDRGQGAFF. In nucleotides, the CDR3 is TGCGCCAGCTCGAAAGACAGGGGGCAGGGAGCTTTCTTT. The chain carries TRBV4-1 and TRBJ1-1, with 10 bases aligning to TRBD1. The CDR3 loop spans 13 amino acids. Germline lookup yields CDR1 MGHRA and CDR2 YSYEKL. Trimming took 8 bases from V and 10 from J; bases not matched to a gene: 10.

This clonotype was seen only once. The genes are TRBV5-6 and TRBJ1-1, with D unresolved. The V end lost 0 bases, the J end lost 0 bases, and 9 bases lay between the germline ends. This CDR3 region has 15 residues. Germline V lookup: CDR1 SGHDT, CDR2 YYEEEE. This chain's CDR3 is CASSLVPDLNTEAFF. CDR3 sequence (DNA): TGTGCCAGCAGCTTGGTGCCGGATTTGAACACTGAAGCTTTCTTT.

V and J are TRBV28 and TRBJ2-3, with TRBD2 as a possible D gene (5 bases). The V and J ends lost 4 bases and 3 bases respectively, with 11 bases between them. The CDR3 extends over 14 amino acids. Per germline, CDR1 MDHEN and CDR2 SYDVKM. CDR3 loop: CASSSEDLTDTQYF. The CDR3, as DNA: TGTGCCAGCAGTTCGGAGGACTTAACAGATACGCAGTATTTT. Supplemented by reference TRBV28 and TRBJ2-3, the full variable domain reads DVKVTQSSRYLVKRTGEKVFLECVQDMDHENMFWYRQDPGLGLRLIYFSYDVKMKEKGDIPEGYSVSREKKERFSLILESASTNQTSMYLCASSSEDLTDTQYFGPGTRLTVL.

The rearrangement links TRBV6-6 to TRBJ2-7, with D possibly being TRBD1 (8 bases). The V gene's germline CDR1 is MNHNY and CDR2 SVGAGI (reference sequence). Trimming pared 0 bases from V and 5 bases from J, leaving 11 bases between. The CDR3 has 14 amino acids. For the CDR3, the DNA is TGTGCCAGCAGTTACTCCACAGGGGGGGACGAGCAGTACTTC. Amino acid sequence: CASSYSTGGDEQYF.

The chain carries TRBV20-1 and TRBJ2-3; 11 bases fit TRBD2. CDR1 is DFQATT, CDR2 SNEGSKA, per germline (reference sequence). The length of the CDR3 is 16 residues. V was clipped by 4 bases and J by 0 bases; unmatched bases: 6. CDR3 bases: TGCAGTGCTACGGGACTAGCGGTAGGGAGCACAGATACGCAGTATTTT. Encoded protein: CSATGLAVGSTDTQYF.

This clonotype was detected a few times. This chain uses TRBV4-1 with TRBJ2-5, with TRBD1 identical over 9 bases. The CDR3 contains 15 residues. The V segment lost 2 bases and the J segment 1 base; nucleotides outside the gene matches: 2. Germline-derived CDR1 and CDR2 are MGHRA and YSYEKL. The CDR3 protein is CASSQLTGGQETQYF. Written as DNA, the CDR3 is TGCGCCAGCAGCCAACTGACAGGGGGCCAAGAGACCCAGTACTTC.

Worth noting for this clonotype: A junction boundary mismatches the germline segment, possibly from a read error. V gene TRBV5-6 combines with J gene TRBJ2-1; 10 bases map to TRBD2. CDR1 and CDR2 from the germline V gene are SGHDT and YYEEEE. The CDR3 spans 15 residues. The CDR3 loop reads CVSSAPPSGSYEQFF. The CDR3 nucleotides are TGTGTCAGCAGCGCCCCTCCTAGCGGGAGCTATGAGCAGTTCTTC.

This clonotype was counted only a few times. The chain employs TRBV11-2 and TRBJ2-3; D remains ambiguous. The CDR3 sequence is 15 residues long. Germline CDR1 SGHAT, CDR2 FQNNGV. With 7 bases removed from V and 2 bases from J, the gap between germline ends came to 16 bases. This chain's CDR3 is CASTIGPVYTDTQYF. The CDR3 region has the DNA TGTGCCAGCACCATAGGACCAGTCTACACAGATACGCAGTATTTT.

V gene TRBV30 combines with J gene TRBJ2-1; TRBD2 matches 7 bases. The J call could be wrong; TRBJ2-7 is a better fit for the DNA end. CDR1 is GTSNPN and CDR2 is SVGIG in the germline V gene (reference sequence). This CDR3 contains 15 residues. The CDR3 DNA reads TGTGCCTACACATCTAGCGGTCGCTCCTACAATGAGCAGTACTTC. Its protein is CAYTSSGRSYNEQYF.